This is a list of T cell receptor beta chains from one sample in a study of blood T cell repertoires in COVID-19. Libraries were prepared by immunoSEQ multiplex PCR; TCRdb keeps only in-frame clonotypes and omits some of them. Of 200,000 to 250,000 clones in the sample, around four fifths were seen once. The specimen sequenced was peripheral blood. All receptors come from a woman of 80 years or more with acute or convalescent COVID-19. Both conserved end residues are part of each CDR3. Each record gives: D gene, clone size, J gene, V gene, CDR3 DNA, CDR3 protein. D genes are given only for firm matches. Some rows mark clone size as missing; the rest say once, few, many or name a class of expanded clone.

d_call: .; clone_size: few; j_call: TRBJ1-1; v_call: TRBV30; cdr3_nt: TGTGCCTGGAGTAATACGGGGACAACCGAAGCTTTCTTT; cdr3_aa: CAWSNTGTTEAFF
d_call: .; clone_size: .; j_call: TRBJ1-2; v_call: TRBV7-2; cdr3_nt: TGTGCCAGCAGCTTAGACGGGAACTATGGCTACACCTTC; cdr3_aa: CASSLDGNYGYTF
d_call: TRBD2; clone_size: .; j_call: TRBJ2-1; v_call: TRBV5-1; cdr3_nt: TGCGCCAGCAGCTTGGCCCAGGGACTAGCGGTCTCCTACAATGAGCAGTTCTTC; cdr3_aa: CASSLAQGLAVSYNEQFF
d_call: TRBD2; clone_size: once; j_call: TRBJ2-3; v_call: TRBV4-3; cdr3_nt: TGCGCCAGCAGCCAAGGGTTAGCGGGAAGGTCAGATACGCAGTATTTT; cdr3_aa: CASSQGLAGRSDTQYF
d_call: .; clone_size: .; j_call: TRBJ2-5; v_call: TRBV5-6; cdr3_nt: TGTGCCAGCAGCTTGGATGTCAGAGAGACCCAGTACTTC; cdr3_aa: CASSLDVRETQYF
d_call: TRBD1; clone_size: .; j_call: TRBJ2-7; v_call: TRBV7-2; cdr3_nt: TGTGCCAGCAGCCCGGGACAGGGGGTGGAAGAGCAGTACTTC; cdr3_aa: CASSPGQGVEEQYF
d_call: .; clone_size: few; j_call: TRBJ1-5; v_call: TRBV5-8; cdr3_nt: TGTGCCAGCAGCCCTATCTATAGCAATCAGCCCCAGCATTTT; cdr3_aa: CASSPIYSNQPQHF
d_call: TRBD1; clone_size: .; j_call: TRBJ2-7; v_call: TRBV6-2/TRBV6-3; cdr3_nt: TGTGCCAGCAGTTACCAGGGGGAATCCTACGAGCAGTACTTC; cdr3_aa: CASSYQGESYEQYF
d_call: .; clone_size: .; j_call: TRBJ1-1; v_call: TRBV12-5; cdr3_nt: TGTGCTAGTGGTTTGGGAGGGAACACTGAAGCTTTCTTT; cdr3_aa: CASGLGGNTEAFF
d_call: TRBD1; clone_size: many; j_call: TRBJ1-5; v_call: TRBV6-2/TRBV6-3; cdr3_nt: TGTGCCAGCAGCAAGGACAGGGTAAATCAGCCCCAGCATTTT; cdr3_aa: CASSKDRVNQPQHF
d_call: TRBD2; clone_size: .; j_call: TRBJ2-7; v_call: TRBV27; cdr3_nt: TGTGCCAGCAGTTTGGCGGGAGCGGCCGAGCAGTACTTC; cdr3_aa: CASSLAGAAEQYF
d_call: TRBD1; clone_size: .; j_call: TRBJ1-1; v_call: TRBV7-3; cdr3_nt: TGTGCCAGCAGCGTATCCGGGACAGGGGTCACTGAAGCTTTCTTT; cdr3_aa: CASSVSGTGVTEAFF
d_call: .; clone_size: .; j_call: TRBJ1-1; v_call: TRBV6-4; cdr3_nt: TGTGCCAGCAGTGACTCAACGGGCCGAGGGGCTTTCTTT; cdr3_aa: CASSDSTGRGAFF
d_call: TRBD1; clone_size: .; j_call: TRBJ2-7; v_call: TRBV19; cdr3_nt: TGTGCCAGTAGTATAGGGCGAGGGACAGGGGGCATCGAGCAGTACTTC; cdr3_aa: CASSIGRGTGGIEQYF
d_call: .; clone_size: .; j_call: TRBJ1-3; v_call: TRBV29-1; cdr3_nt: TGCAGCGTTGAAGGGGGCGGAAACACCATATATTTT; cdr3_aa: CSVEGGGNTIYF
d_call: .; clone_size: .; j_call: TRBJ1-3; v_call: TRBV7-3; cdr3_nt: TGTGCCAGCAGCCACCTCGGGGGGCATGAAGACACCATATATTTT; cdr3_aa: CASSHLGGHEDTIYF
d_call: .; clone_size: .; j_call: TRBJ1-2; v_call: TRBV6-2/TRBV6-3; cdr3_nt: TGTGCCAGCAGTCGGCCAGGGTTCTATGGCTACACCTTC; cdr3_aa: CASSRPGFYGYTF
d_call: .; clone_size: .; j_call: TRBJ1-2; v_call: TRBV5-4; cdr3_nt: TGTGCCAGCAGCTTGCCAGCCGGAGGGGTGGGTGGCTACACCTTC; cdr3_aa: CASSLPAGGVGGYTF
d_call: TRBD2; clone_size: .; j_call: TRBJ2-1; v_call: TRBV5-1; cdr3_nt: TGCGCCAGCACGTTCACTAGCGGGGCGTCCTACAATGAGCAGTTCTTC; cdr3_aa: CASTFTSGASYNEQFF
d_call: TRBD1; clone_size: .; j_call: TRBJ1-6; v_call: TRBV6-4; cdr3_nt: TGTGCCAGCAGTGAGGACAGGGATAATTCACCCCTCCACTTT; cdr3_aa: CASSEDRDNSPLHF
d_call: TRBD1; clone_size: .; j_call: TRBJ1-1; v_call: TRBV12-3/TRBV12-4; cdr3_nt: TGTGCCAGCAGGACCAGGGGGCAGGGTGAAGCTTTCTTT; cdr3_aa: CASRTRGQGEAFF
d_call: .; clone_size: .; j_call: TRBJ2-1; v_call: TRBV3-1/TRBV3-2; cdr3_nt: TGTGCCAGCAGCCGCGGAACTTACAATGAGCAGTTCTTC; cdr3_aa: CASSRGTYNEQFF
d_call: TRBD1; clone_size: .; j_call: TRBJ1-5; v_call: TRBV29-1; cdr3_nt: TGCAGCGTGGGACAGGGGGATCAGCCCCAGCATTTT; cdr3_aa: CSVGQGDQPQHF
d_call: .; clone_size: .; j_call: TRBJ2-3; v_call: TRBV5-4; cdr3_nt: TGTGCCAGCAGCTTGGACCTAGCAGGGGCAGATACGCAGTATTTT; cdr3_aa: CASSLDLAGADTQYF
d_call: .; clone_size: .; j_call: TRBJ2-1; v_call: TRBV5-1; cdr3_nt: TGCGCCAGCAGCTCAACTGAGGGGGGGAGGCAGTTCTTC; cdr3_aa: CASSSTEGGRQFF
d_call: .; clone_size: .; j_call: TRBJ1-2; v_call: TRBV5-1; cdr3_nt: TGCGCCAGCAGGCACGCGGGGGGCAGTTCTGATGGCTACACCTTC; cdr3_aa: CASRHAGGSSDGYTF
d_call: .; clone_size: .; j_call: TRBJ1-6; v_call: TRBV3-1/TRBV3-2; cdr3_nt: TGTGCCAGCAGTCAGGGGACGCATAATTCACCCCTCCACTTT; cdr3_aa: CASSQGTHNSPLHF
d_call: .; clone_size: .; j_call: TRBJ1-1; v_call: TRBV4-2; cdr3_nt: TGTGCCAGCAGCCAAGAAAAGGGGTTTGGGACTGAAGCTTTCTTT; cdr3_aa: CASSQEKGFGTEAFF
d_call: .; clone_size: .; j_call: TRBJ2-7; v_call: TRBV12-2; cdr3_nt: TGTGCAAGTCGCTTAGTACTGGGCCTTCCCCCTACCTACGAGCAGTACTTC; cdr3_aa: CASRLVLGLPPTYEQYF
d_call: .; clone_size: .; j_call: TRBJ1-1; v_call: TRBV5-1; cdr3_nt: TGCGCCAGCCAAACCGGGACTCTAAGGAACACTGAAGCTTTCTTT; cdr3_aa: CASQTGTLRNTEAFF
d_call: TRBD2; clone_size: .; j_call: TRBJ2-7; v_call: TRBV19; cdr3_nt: TGTGCCAGTAGTATAAGCCCTAGCGGGGGCTACGAGCAGTACTTC; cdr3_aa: CASSISPSGGYEQYF
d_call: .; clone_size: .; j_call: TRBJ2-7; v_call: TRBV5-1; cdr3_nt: TGCGCCAGCAGCAGGGGCTACGAGCAGTACTTC; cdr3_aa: CASSRGYEQYF
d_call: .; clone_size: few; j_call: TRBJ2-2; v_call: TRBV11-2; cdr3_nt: TGTGCCAGCAGCTTACTAGCGACGAACACCGGGGAGCTGTTTTTT; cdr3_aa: CASSLLATNTGELFF
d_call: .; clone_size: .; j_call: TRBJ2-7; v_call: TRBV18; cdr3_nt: TGTGCCAGCTCACCACCTCCCAGGGTGGGCGAGCAGTACTTC; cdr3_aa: CASSPPPRVGEQYF
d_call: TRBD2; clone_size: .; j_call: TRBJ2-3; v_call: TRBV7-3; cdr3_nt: TGTGCCAGCAGCTATAGCGGGGCGAACACAGATACGCAGTATTTT; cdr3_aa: CASSYSGANTDTQYF
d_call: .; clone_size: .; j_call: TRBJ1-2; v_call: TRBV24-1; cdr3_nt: TGTGCCACCAGTGATTCAGGGAGGCCAACCCACTATGGCTACACCTTC; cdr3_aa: CATSDSGRPTHYGYTF
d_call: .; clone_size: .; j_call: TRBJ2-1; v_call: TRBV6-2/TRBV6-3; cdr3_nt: TGTGCCAGCAGTTACTCGAACAGCTTAAACAATGAGCAGTTCTTC; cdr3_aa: CASSYSNSLNNEQFF
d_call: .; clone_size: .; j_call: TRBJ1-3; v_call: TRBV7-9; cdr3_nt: TGTGCCAGCAGCTTAGGCGAGCAGGGGAGTATGACCATATATTTT; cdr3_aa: CASSLGEQGSMTIYF
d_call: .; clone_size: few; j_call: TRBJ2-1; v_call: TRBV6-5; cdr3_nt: TGTGCCAGCAAGCGTCATGAGCAGTTCTTC; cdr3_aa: CASKRHEQFF
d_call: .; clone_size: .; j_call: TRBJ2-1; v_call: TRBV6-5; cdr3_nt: TGTGCCAGCAGTTACGGCCTGGGGGCATACAATGAGCAGTTCTTC; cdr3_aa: CASSYGLGAYNEQFF